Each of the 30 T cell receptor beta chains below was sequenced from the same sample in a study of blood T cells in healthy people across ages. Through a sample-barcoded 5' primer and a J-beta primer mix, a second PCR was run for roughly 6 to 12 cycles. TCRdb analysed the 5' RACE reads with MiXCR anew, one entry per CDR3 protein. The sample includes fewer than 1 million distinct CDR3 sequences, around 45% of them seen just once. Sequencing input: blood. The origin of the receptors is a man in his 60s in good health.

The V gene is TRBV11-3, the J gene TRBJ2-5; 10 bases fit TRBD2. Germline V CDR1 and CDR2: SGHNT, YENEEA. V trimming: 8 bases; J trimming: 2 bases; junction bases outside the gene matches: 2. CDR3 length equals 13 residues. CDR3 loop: CASLLAGQETQYF. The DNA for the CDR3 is TGTGCCAGCCTACTAGCGGGGCAAGAGACCCAGTACTTC.

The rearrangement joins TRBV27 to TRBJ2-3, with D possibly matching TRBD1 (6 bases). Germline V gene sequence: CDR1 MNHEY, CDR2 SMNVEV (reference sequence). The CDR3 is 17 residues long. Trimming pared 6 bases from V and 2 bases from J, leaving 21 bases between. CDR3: CASSSSRQATFTDTQYF. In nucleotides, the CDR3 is TGTGCCAGCAGCTCCTCCCGACAGGCGACCTTCACAGATACGCAGTATTTT.

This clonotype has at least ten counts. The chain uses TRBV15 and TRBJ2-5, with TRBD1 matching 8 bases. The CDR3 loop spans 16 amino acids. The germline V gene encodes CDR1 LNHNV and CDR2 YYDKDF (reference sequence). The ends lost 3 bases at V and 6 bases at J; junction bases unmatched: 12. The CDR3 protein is CATSRSTGTGRQTQYF. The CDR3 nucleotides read TGTGCCACCAGCAGGTCCACCGGGACAGGACGACAGACCCAGTACTTC.

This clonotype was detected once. DNA for the CDR3: TGTGCCAGCAGCCCTACTCGGGTCAATGAGCAGTACTTC. It yields the protein CASSPTRVNEQYF. V is TRBV7-2 and J is TRBJ2-4; D call uncertain. The CDR3 runs 13 residues. The V gene lost 5 bases and the J gene lost 13 bases, with 18 bases spanning the gap. Germline CDR1 is SGHTA and CDR2 is FQGNSA.

CDR3 sequence (DNA): TGTGCCAGCAGCTCTCGGGACAGGGGACACAATGAGCAGTACTTC. Its protein is CASSSRDRGHNEQYF. This chain uses TRBV5-6 with TRBJ2-1, with 10 nucleotides matching TRBD1. The DNA end lines up better with TRBJ2-7; the J call may be wrong. This CDR3 contains 15 residues. Looked up from germline, CDR1 is SGHDT and CDR2 is YYEEEE.

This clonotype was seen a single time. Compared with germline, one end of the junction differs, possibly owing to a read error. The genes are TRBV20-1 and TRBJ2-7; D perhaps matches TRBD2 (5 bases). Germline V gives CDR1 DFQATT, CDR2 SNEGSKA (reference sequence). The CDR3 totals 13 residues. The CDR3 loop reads CSTRDRNGLEQYF. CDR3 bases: TGCAGTACTAGAGATCGCAACGGACTCGAGCAGTACTTC.

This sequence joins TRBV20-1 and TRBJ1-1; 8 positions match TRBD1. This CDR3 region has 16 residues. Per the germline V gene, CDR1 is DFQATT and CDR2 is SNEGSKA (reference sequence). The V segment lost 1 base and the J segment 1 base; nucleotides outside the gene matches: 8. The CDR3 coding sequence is TGCAGTGCTAGAGTAATACAGGGGGGACGGAACACTGAAGCTTTCTTT. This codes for CSARVIQGGRNTEAFF.

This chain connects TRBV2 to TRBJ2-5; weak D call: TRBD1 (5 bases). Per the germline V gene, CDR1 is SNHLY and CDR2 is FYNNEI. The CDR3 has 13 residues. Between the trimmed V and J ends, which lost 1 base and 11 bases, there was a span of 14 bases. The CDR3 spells CASSEVRANEQYF. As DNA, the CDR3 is TGTGCCAGCAGTGAAGTCAGGGCAAATGAGCAGTACTTC.

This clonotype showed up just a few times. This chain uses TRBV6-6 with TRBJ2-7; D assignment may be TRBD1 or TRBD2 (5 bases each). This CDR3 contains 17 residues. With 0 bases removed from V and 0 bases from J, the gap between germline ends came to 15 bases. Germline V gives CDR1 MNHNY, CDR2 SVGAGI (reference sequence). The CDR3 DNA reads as TGTGCCAGCAGTTACTCTGTCGGTAGTGGGGGCTCCTACGAGCAGTACTTC. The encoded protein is CASSYSVGSGGSYEQYF.

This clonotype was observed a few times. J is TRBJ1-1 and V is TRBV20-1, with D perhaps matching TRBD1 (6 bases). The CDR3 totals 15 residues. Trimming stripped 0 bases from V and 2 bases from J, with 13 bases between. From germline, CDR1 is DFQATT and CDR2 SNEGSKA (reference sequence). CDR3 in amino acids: CSARDLQGSNTEAFF. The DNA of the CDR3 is TGCAGTGCTAGAGATCTCCAGGGGAGTAACACTGAAGCTTTCTTT.

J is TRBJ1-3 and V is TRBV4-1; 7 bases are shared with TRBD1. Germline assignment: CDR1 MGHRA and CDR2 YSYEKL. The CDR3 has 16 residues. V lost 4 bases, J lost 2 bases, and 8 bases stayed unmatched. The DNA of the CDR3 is TGCGCCAGCAGCCTGACAGGGAAAGGGCCTGGAAACACCATATATTTT. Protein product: CASSLTGKGPGNTIYF.

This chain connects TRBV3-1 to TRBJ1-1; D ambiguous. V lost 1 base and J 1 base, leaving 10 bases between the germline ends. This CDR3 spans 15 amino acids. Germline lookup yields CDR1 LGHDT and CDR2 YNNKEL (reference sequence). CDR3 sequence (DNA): TGTGCCAGCAGCCAAGGTGGGGTCCCGAACACTGAAGCTTTCTTT. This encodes CASSQGGVPNTEAFF.

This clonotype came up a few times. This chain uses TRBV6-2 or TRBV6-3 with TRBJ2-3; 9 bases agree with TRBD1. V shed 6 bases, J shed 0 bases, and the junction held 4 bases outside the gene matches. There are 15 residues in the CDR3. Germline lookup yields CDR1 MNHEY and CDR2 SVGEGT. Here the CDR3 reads CASRRQGVSTDTQYF. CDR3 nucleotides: TGTGCCAGCAGACGACAGGGGGTTAGCACAGATACGCAGTATTTT.

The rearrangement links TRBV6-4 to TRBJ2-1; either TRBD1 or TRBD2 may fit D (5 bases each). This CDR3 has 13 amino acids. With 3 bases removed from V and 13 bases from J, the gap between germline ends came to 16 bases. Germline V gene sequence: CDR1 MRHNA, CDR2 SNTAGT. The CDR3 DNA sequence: TGTGCCAGCAGTGAAAGGGATATGGGGACCCAGTTCTTC. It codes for CASSERDMGTQFF.

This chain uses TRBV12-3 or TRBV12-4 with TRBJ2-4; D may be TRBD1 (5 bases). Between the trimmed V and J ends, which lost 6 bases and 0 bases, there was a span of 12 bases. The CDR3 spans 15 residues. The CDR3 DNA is TGTGCCAGCAGAAGTGGGGCTATAGCCAAAAACATTCAGTACTTC. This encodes CASRSGAIAKNIQYF.

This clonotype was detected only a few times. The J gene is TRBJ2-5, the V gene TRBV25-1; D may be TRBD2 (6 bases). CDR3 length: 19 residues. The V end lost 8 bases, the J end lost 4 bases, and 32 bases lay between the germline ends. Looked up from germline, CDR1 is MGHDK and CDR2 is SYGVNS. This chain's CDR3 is CASVEPIRRGGHPRETQYF. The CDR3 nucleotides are TGTGCCAGCGTTGAGCCGATCCGGAGGGGTGGGCACCCAAGAGAGACCCAGTACTTC.

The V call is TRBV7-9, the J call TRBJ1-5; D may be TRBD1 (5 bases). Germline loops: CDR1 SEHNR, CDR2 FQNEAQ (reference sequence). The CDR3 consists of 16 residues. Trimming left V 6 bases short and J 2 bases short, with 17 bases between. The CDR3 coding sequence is TGTGCCAGCAGATCTTTGATAGGGGTAGGCAATCAGCCCCAGCATTTT. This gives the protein CASRSLIGVGNQPQHF.

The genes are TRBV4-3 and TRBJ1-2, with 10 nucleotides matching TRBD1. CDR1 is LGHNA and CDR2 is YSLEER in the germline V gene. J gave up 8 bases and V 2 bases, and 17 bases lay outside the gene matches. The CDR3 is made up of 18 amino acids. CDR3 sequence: CASSQITGEDRGSWGYTF. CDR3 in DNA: TGCGCCAGCAGCCAAATTACTGGAGAGGACAGGGGGTCGTGGGGCTACACCTTC.

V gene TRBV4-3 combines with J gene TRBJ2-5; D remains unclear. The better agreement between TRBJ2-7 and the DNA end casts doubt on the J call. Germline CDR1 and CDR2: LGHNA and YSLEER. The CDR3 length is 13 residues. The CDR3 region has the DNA TGCGCCAGCAGCCAACGACTTGGGAACGAGCAGTACTTC. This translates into CASSQRLGNEQYF.

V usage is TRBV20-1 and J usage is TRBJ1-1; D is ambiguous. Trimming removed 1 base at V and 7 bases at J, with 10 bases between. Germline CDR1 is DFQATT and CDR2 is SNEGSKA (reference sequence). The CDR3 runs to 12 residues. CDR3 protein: CSARGGLSEAFF. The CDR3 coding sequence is TGCAGTGCTAGAGGAGGGCTTAGTGAAGCTTTCTTT.

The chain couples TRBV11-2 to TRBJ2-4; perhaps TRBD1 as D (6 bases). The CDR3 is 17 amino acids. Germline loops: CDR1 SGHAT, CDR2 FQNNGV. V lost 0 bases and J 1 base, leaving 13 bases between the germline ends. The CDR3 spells CASSLEGSTGAKNIQYF. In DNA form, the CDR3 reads TGTGCCAGCAGCTTAGAGGGGAGTACAGGGGCCAAAAACATTCAGTACTTC. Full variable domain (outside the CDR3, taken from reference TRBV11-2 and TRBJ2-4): EAGVAQSPRYKIIEKRQSVAFWCNPISGHATLYWYQQILGQGPKLLIQFQNNGVVDDSQLPKDRFSAERLKGVDSTLKIQPAKLEDSAVYLCASSLEGSTGAKNIQYFGAGTRLSVL.

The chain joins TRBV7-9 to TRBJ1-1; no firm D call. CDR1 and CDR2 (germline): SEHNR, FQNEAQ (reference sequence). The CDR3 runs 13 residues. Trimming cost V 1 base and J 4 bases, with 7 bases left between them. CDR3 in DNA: TGTGCCAGCAGCTTAGGGCCGGCCACTGAAGCTTTCTTT. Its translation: CASSLGPATEAFF.

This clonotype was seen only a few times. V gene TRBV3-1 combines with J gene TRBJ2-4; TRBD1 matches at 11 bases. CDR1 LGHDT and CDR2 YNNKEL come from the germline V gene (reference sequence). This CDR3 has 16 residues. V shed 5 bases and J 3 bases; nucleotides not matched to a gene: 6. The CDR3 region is CASSERTGGYKNIQYF. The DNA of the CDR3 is TGTGCCAGCAGCGAACGGACAGGGGGCTACAAAAACATTCAGTACTTC. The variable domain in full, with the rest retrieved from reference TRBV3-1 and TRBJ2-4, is DTAVSQTPKYLVTQMGNDKSIKCEQNLGHDTMYWYKQDSKKFLKIMFSYNNKELIINETVPNRFSPKSPDKAHLNLHINSLELGDSAVYFCASSERTGGYKNIQYFGAGTRLSVL.

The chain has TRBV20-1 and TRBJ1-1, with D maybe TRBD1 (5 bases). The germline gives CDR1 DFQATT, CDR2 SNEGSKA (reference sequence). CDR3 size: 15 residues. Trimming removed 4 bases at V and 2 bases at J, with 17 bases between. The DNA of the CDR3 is TGCAGTGCTACCGAGGGTGGGGGAGAAAACACTGAAGCTTTCTTT. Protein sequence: CSATEGGGENTEAFF.

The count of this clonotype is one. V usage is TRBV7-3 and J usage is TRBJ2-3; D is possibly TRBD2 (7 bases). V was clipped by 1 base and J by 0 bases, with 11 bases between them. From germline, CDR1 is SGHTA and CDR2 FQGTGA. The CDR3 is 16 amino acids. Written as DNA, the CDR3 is TGTGCCAGCAGCTTAAACGGGGGGCCAAGCACAGATACGCAGTATTTT. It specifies CASSLNGGPSTDTQYF.

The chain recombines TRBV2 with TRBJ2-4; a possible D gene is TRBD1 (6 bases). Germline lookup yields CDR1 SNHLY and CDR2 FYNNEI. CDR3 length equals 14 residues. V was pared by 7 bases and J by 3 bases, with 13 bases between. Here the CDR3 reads CASTKGGGKNIQYF. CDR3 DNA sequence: TGTGCCAGCACTAAAGGGGGTGGCAAAAACATTCAGTACTTC.

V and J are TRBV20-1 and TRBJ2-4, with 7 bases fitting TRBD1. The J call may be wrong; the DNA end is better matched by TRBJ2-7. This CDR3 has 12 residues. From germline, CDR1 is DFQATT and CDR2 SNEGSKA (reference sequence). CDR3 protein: CSAEGTAYEQYF. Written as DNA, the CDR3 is TGCAGTGCAGAAGGGACAGCCTACGAGCAGTACTTC.

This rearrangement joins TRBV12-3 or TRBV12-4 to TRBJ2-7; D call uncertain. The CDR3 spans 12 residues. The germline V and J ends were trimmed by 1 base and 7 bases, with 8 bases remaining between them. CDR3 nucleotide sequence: TGTGCCAGCAGTTTAGTAAGGGCGGAGCAGTACTTC. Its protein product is CASSLVRAEQYF.

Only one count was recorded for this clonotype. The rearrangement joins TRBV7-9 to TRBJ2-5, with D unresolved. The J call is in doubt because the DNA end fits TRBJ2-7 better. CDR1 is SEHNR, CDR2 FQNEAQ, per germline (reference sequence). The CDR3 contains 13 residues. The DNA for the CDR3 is TGTGCCAGCAGCTTACCGGGTTTGAACGAGCAGTACTTC. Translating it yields CASSLPGLNEQYF.

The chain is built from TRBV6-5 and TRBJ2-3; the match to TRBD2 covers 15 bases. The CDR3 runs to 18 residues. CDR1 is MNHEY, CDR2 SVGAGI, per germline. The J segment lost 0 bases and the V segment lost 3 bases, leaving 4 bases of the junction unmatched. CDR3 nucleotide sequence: TGTGCCAGCAGTTATAGGACTAGCGGGGGGGGGAGCACAGATACGCAGTATTTT. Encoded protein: CASSYRTSGGGSTDTQYF.